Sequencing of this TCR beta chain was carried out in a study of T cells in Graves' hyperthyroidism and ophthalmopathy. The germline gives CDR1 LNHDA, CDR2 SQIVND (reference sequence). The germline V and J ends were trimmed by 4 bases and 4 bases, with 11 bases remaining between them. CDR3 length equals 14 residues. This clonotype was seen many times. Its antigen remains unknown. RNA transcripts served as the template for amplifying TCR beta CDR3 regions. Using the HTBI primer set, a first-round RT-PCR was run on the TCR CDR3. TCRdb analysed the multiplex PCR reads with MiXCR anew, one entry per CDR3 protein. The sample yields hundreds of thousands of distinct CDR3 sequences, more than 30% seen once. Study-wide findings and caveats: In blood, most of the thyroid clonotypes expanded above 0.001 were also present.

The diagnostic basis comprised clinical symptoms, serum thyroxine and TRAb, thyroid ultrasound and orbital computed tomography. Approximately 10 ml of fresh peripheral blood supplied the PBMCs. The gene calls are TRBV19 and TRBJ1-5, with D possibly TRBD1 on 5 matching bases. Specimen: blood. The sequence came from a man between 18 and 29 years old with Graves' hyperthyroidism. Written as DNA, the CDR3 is TGTGCCAGTAGTAGGGGCATGGAAAATCAGCCCCAGCATTTT. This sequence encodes CASSRGMENQPQHF. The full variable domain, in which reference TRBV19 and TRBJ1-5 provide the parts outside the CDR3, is DGGITQSPKYLFRKEGQNVTLSCEQNLNHDAMYWYRQDPGQGLRLIYYSQIVNDFQKGDIAEGYSVSREKKESFPLTVTSAQKNPTAFYLCASSRGMENQPQHFGDGTRLSIL.